This TCR beta chain was profiled in a study of OX40 agonist ivuxolimab in advanced cancers. The protocol was immunoSEQ multiplex PCR, while the TCRdb copy is restricted to in-frame clones and leaves out a portion. The sample consists of about 130,000 clones, 80% to 95% of them appearing once. Autoimmune disease history or systemic immunosuppression led to patients being barred. Germline CDR1 MGHDK, CDR2 SYGVNS. There are 17 residues in the CDR3. V trimming: 2 bases; J trimming: 0 bases; junction bases outside the gene matches: 2. The sequencing here drew on CD4+ or CD8+ T cells sorted from blood, taken in a trial of the OX40 agonist ivuxolimab. This TCR was recovered from an adult with an advanced solid tumor such as melanoma, head and neck, liver or kidney cancer. V is TRBV25-1 and J is TRBJ2-3; 13 bases are shared with TRBD2. Written as DNA, the CDR3 is TGTGCCAGCAGTGAAGGGACTAGCGGGACTAGCACAGATACGCAGTATTTT. Protein: CASSEGTSGTSTDTQYF.